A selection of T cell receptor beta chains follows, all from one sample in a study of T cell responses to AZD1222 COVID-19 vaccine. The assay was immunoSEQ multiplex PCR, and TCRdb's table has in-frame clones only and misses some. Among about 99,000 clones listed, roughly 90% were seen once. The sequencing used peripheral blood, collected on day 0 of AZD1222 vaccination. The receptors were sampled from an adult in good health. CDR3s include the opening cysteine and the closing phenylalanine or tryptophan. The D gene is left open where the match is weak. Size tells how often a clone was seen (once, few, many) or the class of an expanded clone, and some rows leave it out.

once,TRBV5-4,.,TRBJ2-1,TGTGCCAGCAGCTTGGGAAGGGCAAATTACAATGAGCAGTTCTTC,CASSLGRANYNEQFF
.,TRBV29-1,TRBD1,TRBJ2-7,TGCAGCGTCGCCCAGGGGGCGAATTGGGGCGAGCAGTACTTC,CSVAQGANWGEQYF
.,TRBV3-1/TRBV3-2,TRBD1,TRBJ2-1,TGTGCCAGCAGCCTCGGACAGGGCAATAACAATGAGCAGTTCTTC,CASSLGQGNNNEQFF
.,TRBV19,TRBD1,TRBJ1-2,TGTGCCAGTAGTCCTACAGGGGGCTATGACTATGGCTACACCTTC,CASSPTGGYDYGYTF
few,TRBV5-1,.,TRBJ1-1,TGCGCCAGCAGCTCGGAGAGGAACACTGAAGCTTTCTTT,CASSSERNTEAFF
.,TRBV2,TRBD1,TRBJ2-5,TGTGCCAGCAGTAGACAGGGTGGGGCAGAGACCCAGTACTTC,CASSRQGGAETQYF
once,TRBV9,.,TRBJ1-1,TGTGCCAGCAGCGTAGGAGTCGTGACGAACACTGAAGCTTTCTTT,CASSVGVVTNTEAFF
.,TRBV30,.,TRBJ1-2,TGTGCCTGCAGACGGAGGGGCCCCTATGGCTACACCTTC,CACRRRGPYGYTF
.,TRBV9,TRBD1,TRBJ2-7,TGTGCCAGCAGCGTAGAGTCCCTAGGGACAGACCAGTACTTC,CASSVESLGTDQYF
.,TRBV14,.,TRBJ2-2,TGTGCCAGCAGCCAAGGGGTTTGGGAGCTGTTTTTT,CASSQGVWELFF
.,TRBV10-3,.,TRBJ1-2,TGTGCCATCAGTGAGTCGGTGGGACACTATGGCTACACCTTC,CAISESVGHYGYTF
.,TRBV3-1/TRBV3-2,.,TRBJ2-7,TGTGCCAGCAGAGGGGACGGGGAATACGAGCAGTACTTC,CASRGDGEYEQYF
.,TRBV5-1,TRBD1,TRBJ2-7,TGCGCCAGCAGCTTAGCTGGACAGGGGAGGAACGAGCAGTACTTC,CASSLAGQGRNEQYF
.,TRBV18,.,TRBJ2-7,TGTGCCAGCTCGCCGACACCCGTCGACTACGAGCAGTACTTC,CASSPTPVDYEQYF
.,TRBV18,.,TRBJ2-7,TGTGCCAGCTCACCACGCTACGAGCAGTACTTC,CASSPRYEQYF
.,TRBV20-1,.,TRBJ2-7,TGCAGTGCTAGAGGGGGTTACGAGCAGTACTTC,CSARGGYEQYF
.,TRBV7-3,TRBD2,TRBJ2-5,TGTGCCAGCAGCCCCATTGGGGGGGAAGAGACCCAGTACTTC,CASSPIGGEETQYF
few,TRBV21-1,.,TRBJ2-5,TGTGCCAGCAGCAAAGTGACGGGAAGGCGTTGGGAGACCCAGTACTTC,CASSKVTGRRWETQYF
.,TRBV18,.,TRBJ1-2,TGTGCCAGCTCACCACCGCCGGGCTACTATGGCTACACCTTC,CASSPPPGYYGYTF
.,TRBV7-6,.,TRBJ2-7,TGTGCCAGCAGCTTAGGCACAGGGGGGGCCTACGAGCAGTACTTC,CASSLGTGGAYEQYF
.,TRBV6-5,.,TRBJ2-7,TGTGCCAGCAGTCGCGAAAAGAGCTCCTACGAGCAGTACTTC,CASSREKSSYEQYF
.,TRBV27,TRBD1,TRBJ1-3,TGTGCCAGCAGTTCCGGGACAGGGTTTGGAAACACCATATATTTT,CASSSGTGFGNTIYF
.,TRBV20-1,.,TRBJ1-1,TGCAGTGCTAGCCACGGCGCTGAAGCTTTCTTT,CSASHGAEAFF
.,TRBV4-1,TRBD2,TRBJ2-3,TGCGCCAGCAGCCAAAGTGGCGGGGGGATCACAGATACGCAGTATTTT,CASSQSGGGITDTQYF
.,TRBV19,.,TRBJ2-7,TGTGCCAGTAGTACAGGGGCCTCGACCTACGAGCAGTACTTC,CASSTGASTYEQYF
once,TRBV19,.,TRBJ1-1,TGTGCCAGTAGTATAGTGGCAGGGAACACTGAAGCTTTCTTT,CASSIVAGNTEAFF
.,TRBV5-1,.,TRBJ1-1,TGCGCCAGCAGCCCCCTGGGAGGGGAGGGGACTGAAGCTTTCTTT,CASSPLGGEGTEAFF